Below, 4 T cell receptor beta chains from the same sample are listed, as sequenced in a study of blood T cell repertoires in COVID-19. The repertoire was sequenced with immunoSEQ multiplex PCR; TCRdb's copy has only in-frame clones and lacks some. Of 250,000 to 300,000 clones listed, approximately 83% are singletons. Sequencing used peripheral blood. The receptors derive from a woman between 65 and 79 years old with acute or convalescent COVID-19.

The genes are TRBV25-1 and TRBJ1-4; 10 positions match TRBD1. CDR3 length: 16 residues. From germline, CDR1 is MGHDK and CDR2 SYGVNS. V shed 8 bases and J 8 bases; nucleotides not matched to a gene: 14. The CDR3 sequence: CASATVSGTGVEKLFF. For the CDR3, the DNA is TGTGCCAGCGCTACGGTATCCGGGACAGGGGTGGAAAAACTGTTTTTT.

This chain joins TRBV5-6 and TRBJ2-7; TRBD2 matches 11 bases. Germline V gene lookup returns CDR1 SGHDT and CDR2 YYEEEE. The CDR3 is 16 amino acids. J lost 3 bases, V lost 1 base, and 6 bases had no gene match. The CDR3 here is CASSLMGTSGLYEQYF. The CDR3 nucleotides read TGTGCCAGCAGCTTGATGGGGACTAGCGGACTCTACGAGCAGTACTTC.

V usage is TRBV7-8 and J usage is TRBJ1-5; TRBD1 might be the D (6 bases). V dropped 2 bases and J dropped 7 bases, with 18 bases sitting between them. The CDR3 is made up of 16 amino acids. CDR1 is SGHVS and CDR2 is FQNEAQ in the germline V gene. CDR3 bases: TGTGCCAGCAGCTTAAGGCGGGGGGCCAATAAACAGCCCCAGCATTTT. This translates into CASSLRRGANKQPQHF.

The chain uses TRBV5-4 and TRBJ1-6; perhaps TRBD1 as D (5 bases). Germline V gene lookup returns CDR1 SGHNT and CDR2 YYREEE (reference sequence). V lost 2 bases and J lost 7, with 10 bases in between. The CDR3 runs to 14 residues. In nucleotides, the CDR3 is TGTGCCAGCAGCTTCGTCAGGGCCAATTCACCCCTCCACTTT. This gives the protein CASSFVRANSPLHF.